A single sample is the source of the 27 T cell receptor beta chains below, sequenced in a study of technical replicates of blood from a handful of donors. Here immunoSEQ multiplex PCR was the method, and the copy in TCRdb shows in-frame clones only, minus some. The sample holds 44,000 or so clones, roughly 92% seen once. Sequenced: PBMCs. All receptors derive from a human donor in good health. Some clones in this sample may be carry-over from other donors' samples.

This clone was detected once. Other DNA sequences in this sample translate to the same CDR3. The rearrangement joins TRBV30 to TRBJ1-1, with a possible D match to TRBD1 (5 bases). V lost 0 bases to trimming and J lost 3 bases, with 8 bases between them. CDR3 size: 13 residues. Germline values: CDR1 GTSNPN, CDR2 SVGIG (reference sequence). CDR3 amino acids: CAWSVGGDTEAFF. In DNA form, the CDR3 reads TGTGCCTGGAGTGTTGGGGGGGACACTGAAGCTTTCTTT.

CDR3 sequence (DNA): TGTGCCAGCAGTCGGCGTGGGGCGTCGGGAAACACCATATATTTT. It codes for CASSRRGASGNTIYF. The chain combines TRBV2 with TRBJ1-3; TRBD1 is a possible D gene (5 bases). Trimming shortened V by 5 bases and J by 4 bases, and 15 bases separated the two germline ends. The CDR3 sequence is 15 residues long. Germline lookup yields CDR1 SNHLY and CDR2 FYNNEI.

This clone is medium-sized. The J gene is TRBJ2-5, the V gene TRBV4-1; the match to TRBD1 covers 7 bases. The CDR3 length is 15 residues. The V and J ends lost 0 bases and 3 bases, in that order; junction bases with no gene match: 4. Germline assignment: CDR1 MGHRA and CDR2 YSYEKL. CDR3 nucleotide sequence: TGCGCCAGCAGCCAAGATGAAGGGACAGAAGAGACCCAGTACTTC. Translation gives CASSQDEGTEETQYF.

This rearrangement joins TRBV15 to TRBJ2-5; TRBD2 aligns across 10 bases. V was clipped by 2 bases and J by 5 bases; unmatched bases: 5. The CDR3 is made up of 15 amino acids. Germline CDR1 reads LNHNV; CDR2 reads YYDKDF (reference sequence). The CDR3 loop is CATSRPSGGDETQYF. CDR3 nucleotide sequence: TGTGCCACCAGCAGACCGAGCGGGGGGGATGAGACCCAGTACTTC.

The chain's CDR3 is CAILVGEKLFF. In DNA, the CDR3 is TGTGCCATCTTAGTGGGCGAAAAACTGTTTTTT. The chain has TRBV10-3 and TRBJ1-4, with D unresolved. The V end lost 8 bases, the J end lost 8 bases, and 9 bases lay between the germline ends. Germline V gene lookup returns CDR1 ENHRY and CDR2 SYGVKD. The CDR3 has 11 amino acids.

This chain connects TRBV30 to TRBJ1-1; weak D call: TRBD1 (6 bases). The V and J ends lost 5 bases and 0 bases respectively, with 10 bases between them. From germline, CDR1 is GTSNPN and CDR2 SVGIG (reference sequence). The CDR3 totals 13 residues. CDR3 in DNA: TGTGCCTGGGACAGGAGGATGAACACTGAAGCTTTCTTT. Protein: CAWDRRMNTEAFF.

The rearrangement links TRBV30 to TRBJ2-7; tentative D call: TRBD1 (5 bases). V was cut by 3 bases and J by 3 bases, with 9 bases left in between. Germline assignment: CDR1 GTSNPN and CDR2 SVGIG (reference sequence). This CDR3 region has 12 residues. The CDR3 spells CAWSPQGYEQYF. The CDR3 DNA sequence: TGTGCCTGGAGCCCCCAGGGCTACGAGCAGTACTTC. The full variable domain, with the rest looked up from reference TRBV30 and TRBJ2-7, is SQTIHQWPATLVQPVGSPLSLECTVEGTSNPNLYWYRQAAGRGLQLLFYSVGIGQISSEVPQNLSASRPQDRQFILSSKKLLLSDSGFYLCAWSPQGYEQYFGPGTRLTVT.

The chain joins TRBV21-1 to TRBJ2-7; the table's TRBD2 call for D was not verified on the DNA. TRBV21-1 is labeled a pseudogene. The CDR3 consists of 15 residues. CDR3 amino acids: CASSFLGGAPHEQYF. The CDR3 region has the DNA TGTGCCAGCAGCTTCCTCGGAGGGGCGCCCCACGAGCAGTACTTC.

This clone appeared a single time. V is TRBV10-1 and J is TRBJ1-6; D is perhaps TRBD1 (6 bases). Germline V gene data show CDR1 as WNHNN and CDR2 as SYGVQD (reference sequence). V was trimmed by 6 bases and J by 8 bases, leaving 20 bases between them. The CDR3 covers 16 residues. CDR3 sequence (DNA): TGCGCCAGCAGACTTATACCAGGACAGCAAGATTCACCCCTCCACTTT. It specifies CASRLIPGQQDSPLHF.

The CDR3 spells CASTLDGTGSNTEAFF. The CDR3 bases are TGTGCCAGCACCCTCGATGGAACAGGGTCAAACACTGAAGCTTTCTTT. The V gene is TRBV21-1, the J gene TRBJ1-1; TRBD1, the table's D call, was not compared with the DNA. TRBV21-1 is deemed a pseudogene. The CDR3 loop spans 16 amino acids.

The chain has TRBV5-4 and TRBJ1-6; D ambiguous. The germline V gene encodes CDR1 SGHNT and CDR2 YYREEE (reference sequence). CDR3 length: 17 residues. The V gene lost 4 bases and the J gene lost 0 bases, with 14 bases spanning the gap. CDR3: CASSRLGGSSYNSPLHF. In DNA form, the CDR3 reads TGTGCCAGCAGCAGATTGGGAGGGAGCTCCTATAATTCACCCCTCCACTTT.

In this sample, this clone turned up a few times. V gene TRBV4-1 combines with J gene TRBJ1-1, with D unresolved. V shed 2 bases and J shed 4 bases, with 11 bases lying between them. Germline loops: CDR1 MGHRA, CDR2 YSYEKL. CDR3 length: 14 residues. CDR3 region: CASSQLPTSTEAFF. The CDR3 bases are TGCGCCAGCAGCCAACTCCCGACAAGCACTGAAGCTTTCTTT.

This clone was picked up a small number of times. J is TRBJ1-1 and V is TRBV19; possible D gene TRBD1, 5 bases. The V gene lost 7 bases and the J gene lost 1 base, with 22 bases spanning the gap. Per the germline V gene, CDR1 is LNHDA and CDR2 is SQIVND (reference sequence). This CDR3 contains 17 residues. The CDR3 DNA follows: TGTGCCAGTACCCGCTCCGGGGGAATACGAACGAACACTGAAGCTTTCTTT. This encodes CASTRSGGIRTNTEAFF. The full variable domain, completed using reference TRBV19 and TRBJ1-1, is DGGITQSPKYLFRKEGQNVTLSCEQNLNHDAMYWYRQDPGQGLRLIYYSQIVNDFQKGDIAEGYSVSREKKESFPLTVTSAQKNPTAFYLCASTRSGGIRTNTEAFFGQGTRLTVV.

The chain couples TRBV4-3 to TRBJ2-2; 10 nucleotides match TRBD1. The V segment lost 4 bases and the J segment 6 bases; nucleotides outside the gene matches: 2. Germline V gene sequence: CDR1 LGHNA, CDR2 YSLEER. CDR3 length equals 14 residues. Here the CDR3 reads CASSPDRGPGELFF. The CDR3 bases are TGCGCCAGCAGCCCCGACAGGGGGCCCGGGGAGCTGTTTTTT.

The V call is TRBV4-3, the J call TRBJ1-6, with no clear D. The germline V gene encodes CDR1 LGHNA and CDR2 YSLEER. This CDR3 has 14 amino acids. V was cut by 0 bases and J by 8 bases, with 8 bases left in between. The CDR3 region has the DNA TGCGCCAGCAGCCAAGAGGGGAGTGATTCACCCCTCCACTTT. This translates into CASSQEGSDSPLHF.

CDR3 loop: CASSSTGSRSPLHF. The CDR3 coding sequence is TGTGCCAGCAGCTCAACAGGGTCGCGATCACCCCTCCACTTT. This chain uses TRBV7-9 with TRBJ1-6; tentative D call: TRBD1 (6 bases). Germline V gene data show CDR1 as SEHNR and CDR2 as FQNEAQ (reference sequence). This CDR3 contains 14 residues. V shed 4 bases and J shed 10 bases, with 14 bases lying between them.

The chain combines TRBV4-1 with TRBJ2-3; tentatively, D is TRBD2 (5 bases). V shed 0 bases and J shed 10 bases, with 20 bases lying between them. This CDR3 contains 16 residues. The germline CDR1 and CDR2 sequences are MGHRA and YSYEKL. Here the CDR3 DNA reads TGCGCCAGCAGCCAAGATGAGGCTGGATGGAGGTCTTCGCAGTATTTT. Amino acid sequence: CASSQDEAGWRSSQYF.

This clone was observed a single time. This chain uses TRBV15 with TRBJ1-2; perhaps TRBD1 as D (6 bases). V was cut by 0 bases and J by 4 bases, with 18 bases left in between. In germline, CDR1 is LNHNV, CDR2 YYDKDF (reference sequence). This CDR3 region has 17 residues. CDR3 sequence (DNA): TGTGCCACCAGCAGAGATAAGGGAGGGGGAGGGAGCTATGGCTACACCTTC. Translation: CATSRDKGGGGSYGYTF.

The chain couples TRBV5-1 to TRBJ1-5; 7 nucleotides line up with TRBD1. This CDR3 is 14 amino acids long. The germline V gene encodes CDR1 SGHRS and CDR2 YFSETQ. V was pared by 4 bases and J by 3 bases, with 4 bases of the junction left unmatched. CDR3 in amino acids: CASSPGQTNQPQHF. CDR3 DNA sequence: TGCGCCAGCAGCCCGGGACAGACCAATCAGCCCCAGCATTTT.

The V gene is TRBV25-1, the J gene TRBJ1-6; maybe TRBD1 (5 bases). V was pared by 9 bases and J by 4 bases, with 10 bases between. This CDR3 region has 13 residues. The germline CDR1 and CDR2 sequences are MGHDK and SYGVNS. This CDR3 is CASRQLYNSPLHF. As DNA, the CDR3 is TGTGCCAGTCGACAGCTTTATAATTCACCCCTCCACTTT.

The gene calls are TRBV7-6 and TRBJ2-7, with 9 bases identical to TRBD1. The CDR3 extends over 14 amino acids. The V and J ends lost 5 bases and 6 bases, in that order; junction bases with no gene match: 8. Germline V gene data show CDR1 as SGHVS and CDR2 as FNYEAQ. The CDR3 DNA reads TGTGCCAGCAGCAGAACAGGGGGCATAGGCGAGCAGTACTTC. As protein: CASSRTGGIGEQYF.

This chain links TRBV5-4 with TRBJ2-4; 7 positions agree with TRBD1. V was pared by 4 bases and J by 0 bases, with 7 bases of the junction left unmatched. The length of the CDR3 is 16 residues. Germline loops: CDR1 SGHNT, CDR2 YYREEE (reference sequence). CDR3 loop: CASSPGQRSAKNIQYF. CDR3 DNA: TGTGCCAGCAGCCCGGGACAGCGGTCAGCCAAAAACATTCAGTACTTC.

The chain carries TRBV5-1 and TRBJ2-2; D call uncertain. V shed 4 bases and J shed 7 bases, with 23 bases lying between them. Germline CDR1 SGHRS, CDR2 YFSETQ. The CDR3 covers 17 residues. Here the CDR3 DNA reads TGCGCCAGCAGCCCCCCGGAGTCAAGTCGGGTGAGCGGGGAGCTGTTTTTT. This translates into CASSPPESSRVSGELFF.

This clone was observed once. V usage is TRBV4-1 and J usage is TRBJ1-6; 9 bases map to TRBD1. From germline, CDR1 is MGHRA and CDR2 YSYEKL. CDR3 size: 16 residues. The V gene end was trimmed by 0 bases and the J gene end by 9 bases; junction bases not matched to a gene: 6. This CDR3 reads CASSQEAGQGSSPLHF. The DNA of the CDR3 is TGCGCCAGCAGCCAAGAGGCCGGACAGGGGAGTTCACCCCTCCACTTT.

A single count supports this clone. The chain is built from TRBV6-5 and TRBJ1-1, with D uncertain. V was trimmed by 8 bases and J by 9 bases, leaving 16 bases between them. From germline, CDR1 is MNHEY and CDR2 SVGAGI. CDR3 length: 12 residues. The CDR3 is CASVGGQTQAFF. In DNA, the CDR3 is TGTGCCAGCGTTGGAGGGCAGACTCAAGCTTTCTTT.

As regards this clone: The same CDR3 is also encoded by other DNA sequences in this sample. This chain connects TRBV15 to TRBJ1-3, with 7 bases fitting TRBD1. Germline lookup yields CDR1 LNHNV and CDR2 YYDKDF (reference sequence). CDR3 length: 15 amino acids. The V segment lost 0 bases and the J segment 3 bases; nucleotides outside the gene matches: 2. The CDR3 DNA reads as TGTGCCACCAGCAGAGATCCAGGGGGTGGAAACACCATATATTTT. Translation gives CATSRDPGGGNTIYF.

The chain employs TRBV14 and TRBJ1-2; D unclear. The V gene's germline CDR1 is SGHDN and CDR2 FVKESK. The germline V and J ends were trimmed by 0 bases and 5 bases, with 7 bases remaining between them. The CDR3 covers 13 residues. CDR3 nucleotides: TGTGCCAGCAGCCAAGACCTCGGGTATGGCTACACCTTC. It translates to CASSQDLGYGYTF.